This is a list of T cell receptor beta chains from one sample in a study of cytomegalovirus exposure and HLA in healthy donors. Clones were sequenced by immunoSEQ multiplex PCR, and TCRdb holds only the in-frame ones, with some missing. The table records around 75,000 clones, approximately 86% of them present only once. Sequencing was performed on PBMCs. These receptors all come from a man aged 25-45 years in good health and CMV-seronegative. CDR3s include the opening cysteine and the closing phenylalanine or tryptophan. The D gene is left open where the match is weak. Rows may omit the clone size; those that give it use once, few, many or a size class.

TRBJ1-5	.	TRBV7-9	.	TGTGCCAGCAGCTTCGGTACAGGCAGGAATCAGCCCCAGCATTTT	CASSFGTGRNQPQHF
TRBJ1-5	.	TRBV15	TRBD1	TGTGCCACCAGCAGGAGCCCCGGGACAGGGGATCTTCAGCCCCAGCATTTT	CATSRSPGTGDLQPQHF
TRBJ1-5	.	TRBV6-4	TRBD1	TGTGCCAGCAGTGAGCGGGACAGGGCTGCTAAGGATCAGCCCCAGCATTTT	CASSERDRAAKDQPQHF
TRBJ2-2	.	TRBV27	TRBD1	TGTGCCAGCAGTCTGACAGGGGGCACCGGGGAGCTGTTTTTT	CASSLTGGTGELFF
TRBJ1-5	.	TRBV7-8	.	TGTGCCAGCAGCTTAGGTTCGGCCTTTAGAGACACCAATCAGCCCCAGCATTTT	CASSLGSAFRDTNQPQHF
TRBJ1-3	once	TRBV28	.	TGTGCCAGCACTCCTCAGGGAAACACCATATATTTT	CASTPQGNTIYF
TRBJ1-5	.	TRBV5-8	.	TGTGCCAGCAGCCGCGGACTGGAAATCAATCAGCCCCAGCATTTT	CASSRGLEINQPQHF
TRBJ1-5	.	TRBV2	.	TGTGCCAGCAGTGGCCCCCGGGGGGCGATTGGTGAGCCCCAGCATTTT	CASSGPRGAIGEPQHF
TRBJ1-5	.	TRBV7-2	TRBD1	TGTGCCAGCAGCCTCCCCGGGACAGGGGAACGGCAGCCCCAGCATTTT	CASSLPGTGERQPQHF
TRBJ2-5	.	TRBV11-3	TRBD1	TGTGCCAGCAGTACGTACCGGGACAGGGTCCAAGAGACCCAGTACTTC	CASSTYRDRVQETQYF
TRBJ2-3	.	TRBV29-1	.	TGCAGCGTTGAAGCCCGGGGTTCAGATACGCAGTATTTT	CSVEARGSDTQYF
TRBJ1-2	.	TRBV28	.	TGTGCCAGCAGTTTACCCGGGACACAGACCCAATATGGCTACACCTTC	CASSLPGTQTQYGYTF
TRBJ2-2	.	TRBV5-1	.	TGCGCCAGCAGCTTGGGCCAGACGAACACCGGGGAGCTGTTTTTT	CASSLGQTNTGELFF
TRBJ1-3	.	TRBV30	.	TGTGCCTGGAGTAGAACAGGGCACTCTGGAAACACCATATATTTT	CAWSRTGHSGNTIYF
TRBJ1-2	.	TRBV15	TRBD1	TGTGCCACCCGAACAGGGGGCGCGACTGGCTACACCTTC	CATRTGGATGYTF
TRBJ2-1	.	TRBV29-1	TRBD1	TGCAGCGCTACCCAAGGGACAGAATACTACAATGAGCAGTTCTTC	CSATQGTEYYNEQFF